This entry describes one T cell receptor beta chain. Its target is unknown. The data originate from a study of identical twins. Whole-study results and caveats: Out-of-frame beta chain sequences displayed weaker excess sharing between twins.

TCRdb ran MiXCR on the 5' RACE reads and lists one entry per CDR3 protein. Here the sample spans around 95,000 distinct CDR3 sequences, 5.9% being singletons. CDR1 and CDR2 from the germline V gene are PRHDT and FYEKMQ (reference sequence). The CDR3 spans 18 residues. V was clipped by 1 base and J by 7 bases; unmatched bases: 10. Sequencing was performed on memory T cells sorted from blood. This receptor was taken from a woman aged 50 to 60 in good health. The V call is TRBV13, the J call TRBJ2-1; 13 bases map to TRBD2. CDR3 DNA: TGTGCCAGCAGCTTAGCCCCGGGACTAGCGGGACGGTGGAATGAGCAGTTCTTC. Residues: CASSLAPGLAGRWNEQFF.